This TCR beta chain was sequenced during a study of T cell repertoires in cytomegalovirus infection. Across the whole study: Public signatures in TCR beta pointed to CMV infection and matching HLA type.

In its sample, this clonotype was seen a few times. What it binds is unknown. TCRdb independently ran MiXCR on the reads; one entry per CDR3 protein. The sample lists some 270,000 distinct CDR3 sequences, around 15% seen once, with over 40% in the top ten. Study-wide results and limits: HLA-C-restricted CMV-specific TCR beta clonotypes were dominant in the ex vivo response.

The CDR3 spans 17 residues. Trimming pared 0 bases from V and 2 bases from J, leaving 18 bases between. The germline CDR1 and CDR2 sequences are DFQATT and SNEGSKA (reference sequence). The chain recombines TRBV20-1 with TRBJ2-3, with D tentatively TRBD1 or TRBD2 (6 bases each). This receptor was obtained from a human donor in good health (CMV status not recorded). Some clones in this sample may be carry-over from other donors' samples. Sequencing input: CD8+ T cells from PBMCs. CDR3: CSARDRRGGRATDTQYF. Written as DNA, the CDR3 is TGCAGTGCTAGAGATAGAAGAGGGGGGCGGGCCACAGATACGCAGTATTTT.